Following are 11 T cell receptor beta chains from one sample sequenced in a study of CD4 T cells in relation to SARS-CoV-2 and coronaviruses. No antigen has been identified for these receptors. Using immunoSEQ multiplex PCR, the repertoire was profiled, and TCRdb retains in-frame clones only, with some absent. The table lists about 16,000 clones, around 77% of them singletons. CD4+ T cells from unexposed donors were obtained before the COVID-19 pandemic (2011-2018). Isolation of CD4+ T cells took place after about eleven days in culture. Input material: CD4+ T cells from PBMCs, cultured in vitro. These receptors were obtained from a human donor in good health.

The chain joins TRBV24-1 to TRBJ2-1, with 13 nucleotides matching TRBD2. The CDR3 is 17 amino acids. Germline loops: CDR1 KGHDR, CDR2 SFDVKD. J lost 5 bases, V lost 3 bases, and 6 bases had no gene match. The CDR3 sequence: CATSDPRLAGGNNEQFF. The CDR3 DNA is TGTGCCACCAGTGATCCCCGACTAGCGGGAGGTAACAATGAGCAGTTCTTC.

V and J are TRBV19 and TRBJ1-5; 8 positions match TRBD1. J gave up 6 bases and V 7 bases, and 8 bases lay outside the gene matches. Germline lookup yields CDR1 LNHDA and CDR2 SQIVND (reference sequence). The CDR3 runs to 14 residues. In nucleotides, the CDR3 is TGTGCCAGTAACCCGGGACAGGACGGTCAGCCCCAGCATTTT. It yields the protein CASNPGQDGQPQHF.

This clone was seen more than once but under ten times. DNA for the CDR3: TGTGCCAGCAGCTTCCGGGGACAGCCCTATGGCTACACCTTC. Translation gives CASSFRGQPYGYTF. This chain joins TRBV7-9 and TRBJ1-2; 7 bases are shared with TRBD1. This CDR3 is built from 14 residues. Germline-derived CDR1 and CDR2 are SEHNR and FQNEAQ (reference sequence). Trimming at V came to 3 bases and at J to 4 bases, leaving 5 bases not matched to a gene.

This chain uses TRBV11-2 with TRBJ2-1; D not resolved. Trimming cost V 5 bases and J 6 bases, with 5 bases left between them. Germline V gene sequence: CDR1 SGHAT, CDR2 FQNNGV. The CDR3 has 11 residues. CDR3 region: CASSLSNEQFF. The CDR3 DNA is TGTGCCAGCAGCCTGAGCAATGAGCAGTTCTTC.

The gene calls are TRBV19 and TRBJ1-2, with 7 positions matching TRBD1. The V gene end was trimmed by 6 bases and the J gene end by 4 bases; junction bases not matched to a gene: 5. Germline values: CDR1 LNHDA, CDR2 SQIVND (reference sequence). The CDR3 is 13 residues long. The CDR3: CASRKDRTYGYTF. The CDR3 bases are TGTGCCAGTAGGAAGGACAGGACCTATGGCTACACCTTC. Drawing the rest from reference TRBV19 and TRBJ1-2, the complete variable domain is DGGITQSPKYLFRKEGQNVTLSCEQNLNHDAMYWYRQDPGQGLRLIYYSQIVNDFQKGDIAEGYSVSREKKESFPLTVTSAQKNPTAFYLCASRKDRTYGYTFGSGTRLTVV.

The chain links TRBV12-3 or TRBV12-4 to TRBJ2-1; TRBD1 agrees at 9 bases. The CDR3 runs 12 residues. The trim removed 6 bases at V and 9 bases at J, leaving 3 bases unmatched. The CDR3 reads CASSRQGVEQFF. In DNA form, the CDR3 reads TGTGCCAGCAGCCGACAGGGGGTTGAGCAGTTCTTC.

The chain employs TRBV11-3 and TRBJ2-7; 8 bases agree with TRBD2. The V gene end was trimmed by 5 bases and the J gene end by 2 bases; junction bases not matched to a gene: 5. The germline V gene has CDR1 SGHNT and CDR2 YENEEA. This CDR3 comprises 14 residues. The CDR3 here is CASSKTSGPYEQYF. The CDR3 DNA follows: TGTGCCAGCAGCAAAACTAGCGGCCCCTACGAGCAGTACTTC.

This clone has just a few counts. V usage is TRBV14 and J usage is TRBJ2-7; no clear D. Germline CDR1 is SGHDN and CDR2 is FVKESK. V was pared by 3 bases and J by 0 bases, with 3 bases between. This CDR3 is 12 amino acids long. The CDR3 protein is CASSQSSYEQYF. The DNA of the CDR3 is TGTGCCAGCAGCCAGAGCTCCTACGAGCAGTACTTC.

V usage is TRBV7-2 and J usage is TRBJ2-7; no firm D call. There are 13 residues in the CDR3. Germline values: CDR1 SGHTA, CDR2 FQGNSA. V lost 1 base and J 9 bases, leaving 13 bases between the germline ends. CDR3: CASSLEVGFRQYF. Written as DNA, the CDR3 is TGTGCCAGCAGCTTAGAAGTCGGCTTCAGGCAGTACTTC.

The V call is TRBV30, the J call TRBJ2-7, with D unresolved. The germline V and J ends were trimmed by 1 base and 0 bases, with 10 bases remaining between them. CDR1 is GTSNPN and CDR2 is SVGIG in the germline V gene (reference sequence). The CDR3 is 14 residues long. Here the CDR3 reads CAWSAWGNSYEQYF. The CDR3 DNA is TGTGCCTGGAGTGCGTGGGGAAACTCCTACGAGCAGTACTTC.

This clone was detected only once. As DNA, the CDR3 is TGTGCCAGCAGCCCGGCTGGGGCCAACGTCCTGACTTTC. Its translation is CASSPAGANVLTF. This chain links TRBV7-9 with TRBJ2-6; D remains ambiguous. The CDR3 is 13 residues long. From germline, CDR1 is SEHNR and CDR2 FQNEAQ (reference sequence). V lost 5 bases to trimming and J lost 2 bases, with 4 bases between them. The full variable domain, completed using reference TRBV7-9 and TRBJ2-6, is DTGVSQNPRHKITKRGQNVTFRCDPISEHNRLYWYRQTLGQGPEFLTYFQNEAQLEKSRLLSDRFSAERPKGSFSTLEIQRTEQGDSAMYLCASSPAGANVLTFGAGSRLTVL.